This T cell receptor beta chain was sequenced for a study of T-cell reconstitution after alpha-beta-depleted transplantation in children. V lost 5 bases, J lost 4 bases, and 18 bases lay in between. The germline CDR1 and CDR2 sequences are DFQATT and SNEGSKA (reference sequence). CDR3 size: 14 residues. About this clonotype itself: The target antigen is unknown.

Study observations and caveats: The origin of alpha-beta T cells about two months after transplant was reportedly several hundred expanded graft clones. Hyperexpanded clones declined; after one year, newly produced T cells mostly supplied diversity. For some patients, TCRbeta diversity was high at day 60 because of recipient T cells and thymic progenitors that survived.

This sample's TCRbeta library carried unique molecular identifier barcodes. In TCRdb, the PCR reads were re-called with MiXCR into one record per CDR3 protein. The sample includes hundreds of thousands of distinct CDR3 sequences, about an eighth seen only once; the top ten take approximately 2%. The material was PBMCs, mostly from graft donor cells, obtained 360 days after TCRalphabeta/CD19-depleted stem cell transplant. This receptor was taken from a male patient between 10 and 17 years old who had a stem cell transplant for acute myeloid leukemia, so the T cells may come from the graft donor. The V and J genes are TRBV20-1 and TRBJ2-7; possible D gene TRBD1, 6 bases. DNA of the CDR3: TGCAGTGCTGAAGGACAGATTCCTGGTTACGAGCAGTACTTC. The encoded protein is CSAEGQIPGYEQYF.